A single sample gave rise to the 28 T cell receptor beta chains below, sequenced in a study of CD8 T cells in Susac syndrome. When the RNA was reverse transcribed, random hexamers were used with an input of roughly 0.45 to 1 ug. TCRdb re-derived calls from the immunoSEQ multiplex PCR reads in MiXCR, one entry per CDR3 protein. The sample consists of roughly 130,000 distinct CDR3 sequences, about 93% of them appearing once. Sequenced input: CD8+ T cells from PBMCs. These receptors came from a human donor with Susac syndrome.

This clonotype showed up just once. V and J are TRBV9 and TRBJ2-5, with 7 bases fitting TRBD2. CDR3 length: 14 residues. CDR1 is SGDLS and CDR2 is YYNGEE in the germline V gene. Trimming took 3 bases from V and 4 from J; bases not matched to a gene: 6. CDR3 region: CASSAWGGGETQYF. CDR3 bases: TGTGCCAGCAGCGCCTGGGGGGGAGGAGAGACCCAGTACTTC.

V and J are TRBV20-1 and TRBJ1-5; TRBD1 matches 9 bases. Germline values: CDR1 DFQATT, CDR2 SNEGSKA (reference sequence). This CDR3 region has 15 residues. The CDR3 nucleotides are TGCAGAGGACAGGGGCCTTGCTATAGCAATCAGCCCCAGCATTTT. Translating gives CRGQGPCYSNQPQHF.

This clonotype was observed once. The V and J genes are TRBV7-9 and TRBJ2-5; D not certain. Trimming cost V 4 bases and J 0 bases, with 9 bases left between them. The CDR3 has 14 residues. The germline gives CDR1 SEHNR, CDR2 FQNEAQ (reference sequence). CDR3 protein: CASSSPNNQETQYF. The CDR3 nucleotides are TGTGCCAGCAGCTCCCCTAATAACCAAGAGACCCAGTACTTC.

The rearrangement joins TRBV7-2 to TRBJ1-6, with D uncertain. Between the trimmed V and J ends, which lost 3 bases and 7 bases, there was a span of 10 bases. CDR1 SGHTA and CDR2 FQGNSA come from the germline V gene. CDR3 length equals 14 residues. The CDR3 sequence: CASSFYSSNSPLHF. The CDR3 region has the DNA TGTGCCAGCAGCTTTTACAGTTCCAATTCACCCCTCCACTTT.

The gene calls are TRBV12-3 or TRBV12-4 and TRBJ1-5; no reliable D call. The CDR3 contains 13 residues. The ends were cut back, 2 bases at V and 7 bases at J, with 9 bases in the middle. The CDR3 sequence is CASSLPGNQPQHF. In nucleotides, the CDR3 is TGTGCCAGCAGTTTACCCGGGAACCAGCCCCAGCATTTT.

This clonotype was seen only a few times. V and J are TRBV1 and TRBJ1-1; the DNA was not compared with TRBD1, the D call given in the table. TRBV1 constitutes a pseudogene. This CDR3 contains 14 residues. CDR3 region: CTSSQVDRATEAFF. CDR3 in DNA: TGCACCAGCAGCCAAGTCGACAGGGCCACTGAAGCTTTCTTT.

This chain links TRBV29-1 with TRBJ2-1; 9 positions match TRBD1. The V gene end was trimmed by 3 bases and the J gene end by 6 bases; junction bases not matched to a gene: 3. The germline V gene has CDR1 SQVTM and CDR2 ANQGSEA. The CDR3 spans 13 residues. CDR3 residues: CSVDGTGINEQFF. Written as DNA, the CDR3 is TGCAGCGTTGATGGGACAGGGATCAATGAGCAGTTCTTC.

The V and J genes are TRBV3-1 and TRBJ2-1, with D possibly being TRBD2 (6 bases). CDR1 LGHDT and CDR2 YNNKEL come from the germline V gene (reference sequence). Deletions cut 3 bases from V and 4 bases from J, with 10 bases between. This CDR3 is built from 14 residues. The CDR3 DNA sequence: TGTGCCAGCAGCCAGCGGAGGGAATACAATGAGCAGTTCTTC. Amino acids: CASSQRREYNEQFF.

This clonotype was seen once. The chain employs TRBV27 and TRBJ1-3; no definite D call. The germline V gene encodes CDR1 MNHEY and CDR2 SMNVEV (reference sequence). This CDR3 has 13 residues. Between the trimmed V and J ends, which lost 4 bases and 2 bases, there was a span of 6 bases. CDR3 protein: CASSSRPGNTIYF. CDR3 nucleotides: TGTGCCAGCAGTTCGAGACCTGGAAACACCATATATTTT.

The chain couples TRBV19 to TRBJ2-7, with 9 bases that match TRBD2. CDR1 and CDR2 (germline): LNHDA, SQIVND (reference sequence). The trim removed 3 bases at V and 6 bases at J, leaving 9 bases unmatched. The CDR3 runs to 15 residues. For the CDR3, the DNA is TGTGCCAGTAGTATGGATAGCGGGGGCCTCTTCGAGCAGTACTTC. Its protein is CASSMDSGGLFEQYF.

V gene TRBV9 combines with J gene TRBJ1-2; D call uncertain. V lost 5 bases, J lost 0 bases, and 14 bases lay in between. The CDR3 is 15 residues long. Germline V gene lookup returns CDR1 SGDLS and CDR2 YYNGEE. The CDR3 protein is CASRGMGDSNYGYTF. The DNA of the CDR3 is TGTGCCAGCAGGGGAATGGGAGATTCTAACTATGGCTACACCTTC.

The J gene is TRBJ1-2, the V gene TRBV6-5; D uncertain. CDR3 length: 15 residues. Germline values: CDR1 MNHEY, CDR2 SVGAGI. Between the trimmed V and J ends, which lost 7 bases and 0 bases, there was a span of 15 bases. CDR3 DNA sequence: TGTGCCAGCACCCCAGGACGGCCCGCTAACTATGGCTACACCTTC. This encodes CASTPGRPANYGYTF.

The J gene is TRBJ1-2, the V gene TRBV4-3; no definite D call. CDR3 length equals 15 residues. Germline CDR1 LGHNA, CDR2 YSLEER. The V end lost 3 bases, the J end lost 8 bases, and 19 bases lay between the germline ends. Here the CDR3 DNA reads TGCGCCAGCAGCCAGAGCTCGACTCCGGAGGGAGGCTACACCTTC. Its protein product is CASSQSSTPEGGYTF.

The V gene is TRBV12-3 or TRBV12-4, the J gene TRBJ2-1; 7 nucleotides agree with TRBD1. The length of the CDR3 is 14 residues. V gave up 7 bases and J gave up 1 base; unmatched junction bases: 4. Written as DNA, the CDR3 is TGTGCCAGCACCCCGGGACAGTCCTACAATGAGCAGTTCTTC. It translates to CASTPGQSYNEQFF.

The rearrangement joins TRBV7-9 to TRBJ2-1, with 7 bases identical to TRBD1. CDR3 size: 14 residues. J was trimmed by 0 bases and V by 7 bases; bases with no gene match: 3. Germline-derived CDR1 and CDR2 are SEHNR and FQNEAQ (reference sequence). The DNA for the CDR3 is TGTGCCAGCACCACAGGGGCCTCCTACAATGAGCAGTTCTTC. The encoded protein is CASTTGASYNEQFF. The complete variable domain, with remaining parts taken from reference TRBV7-9 and TRBJ2-1, reads DTGVSQNPRHKITKRGQNVTFRCDPISEHNRLYWYRQTLGQGPEFLTYFQNEAQLEKSRLLSDRFSAERPKGSFSTLEIQRTEQGDSAMYLCASTTGASYNEQFFGPGTRLTVL.

V gene TRBV24-1 combines with J gene TRBJ2-6; D ambiguous. This CDR3 spans 15 amino acids. Germline V lookup: CDR1 KGHDR, CDR2 SFDVKD. V was cut by 8 bases and J by 2 bases, with 12 bases left in between. CDR3 DNA: TGTGCCACCATCTGGGTGGCCCCTGGGGCCAACGTCCTGACTTTC. The encoded protein is CATIWVAPGANVLTF.

The rearrangement links TRBV29-1 to TRBJ2-1; 7 bases match TRBD2. CDR1 and CDR2 from the germline V gene are SQVTM and ANQGSEA. V was clipped by 7 bases and J by 7 bases; unmatched bases: 10. The CDR3 totals 13 residues. CDR3 sequence (DNA): TGCAGCGCCCTGGGGGGGGATTGGAATGAGCAGTTCTTC. It translates to CSALGGDWNEQFF.

The V gene is TRBV5-1, the J gene TRBJ2-1; 7 nucleotides agree with TRBD1. This CDR3 has 16 amino acids. Losses at the gene ends were 2 bases for V and 8 bases for J; bases not matched to a gene: 13. CDR1 SGHRS and CDR2 YFSETQ come from the germline V gene. The CDR3 reads CASSFDRLTGADEQFF. The CDR3 DNA is TGCGCCAGCAGCTTCGACCGCCTTACAGGGGCCGATGAGCAGTTCTTC.

The rearrangement uses TRBV11-2 and TRBJ1-1; D call uncertain. This CDR3 region has 12 residues. Germline V gene lookup returns CDR1 SGHAT and CDR2 FQNNGV. V dropped 5 bases and J dropped 6 bases, with 10 bases sitting between them. In DNA form, the CDR3 reads TGTGCCAGCAGCCTCGGGGAAGCTGAAGCTTTCTTT. This encodes CASSLGEAEAFF.

The V and J genes are TRBV5-1 and TRBJ1-1; no firm D call. Trimming removed 1 base from V and 0 bases from J, with 10 bases in between. The CDR3 extends over 15 amino acids. Germline V lookup: CDR1 SGHRS, CDR2 YFSETQ. The CDR3 nucleotides read TGCGCCAGCAGCTTGTCGGGCCCCCTGAACACTGAAGCTTTCTTT. Amino acid sequence: CASSLSGPLNTEAFF. The full variable domain, in which reference TRBV5-1 and TRBJ1-1 provide the parts outside the CDR3, is KAGVTQTPRYLIKTRGQQVTLSCSPISGHRSVSWYQQTPGQGLQFLFEYFSETQRNKGNFPGRFSGRQFSNSRSEMNVSTLELGDSALYLCASSLSGPLNTEAFFGQGTRLTVV.

V and J are TRBV5-1 and TRBJ2-5, with 7 bases matching TRBD1. The V and J ends lost 0 bases and 0 bases, in that order; junction bases with no gene match: 5. The V gene's germline CDR1 is SGHRS and CDR2 YFSETQ. The CDR3 has 16 amino acids. Here the CDR3 DNA reads TGCGCCAGCAGCTTGGAGGGGGCAGCTCACCAAGAGACCCAGTACTTC. Translation: CASSLEGAAHQETQYF.

The gene calls are TRBV9 and TRBJ1-5, with D maybe TRBD1 (5 bases). Trimming stripped 3 bases from V and 3 bases from J, with 10 bases between. Germline values: CDR1 SGDLS, CDR2 YYNGEE. This CDR3 contains 14 residues. CDR3 coding DNA: TGTGCCAGCAGCGAGGGGAGTACCAATCAGCCCCAGCATTTT. Translation: CASSEGSTNQPQHF.

The chain has TRBV29-1 and TRBJ1-5, with 9 bases fitting TRBD1. The CDR3 is 13 amino acids. The V gene end was trimmed by 6 bases and the J gene end by 5 bases; junction bases not matched to a gene: 5. Germline V gives CDR1 SQVTM, CDR2 ANQGSEA. CDR3 loop: CSVTGGADQPQHF. CDR3 nucleotides: TGCAGCGTCACAGGGGGCGCCGATCAGCCCCAGCATTTT.

The CDR3 bases are TGTGCCAGCAGCCTTTTCACTGAAGCTTTCTTT. Translation gives CASSLFTEAFF. The chain recombines TRBV12-3 or TRBV12-4 with TRBJ1-1; unclear D gene. CDR3 size: 11 residues. V lost 6 bases and J lost 4, with 6 bases in between.

This chain joins TRBV5-4 and TRBJ2-3, with 11 bases lining up with TRBD2. The CDR3 runs 18 residues. Germline CDR1 is SGHNT and CDR2 is YYREEE (reference sequence). After removal of 0 bases from V and 1 base from J, the junction contained 7 bases not matched to a gene. The CDR3 loop is CASSLGVSGGAGTDTQYF. The DNA of the CDR3 is TGTGCCAGCAGCTTGGGGGTTAGCGGGGGGGCCGGCACAGATACGCAGTATTTT.

This chain joins TRBV25-1 and TRBJ1-6; possibly TRBD1 for D (5 bases). The V end lost 2 bases, the J end lost 9 bases, and 17 bases lay between the germline ends. CDR3 length equals 16 residues. CDR1 and CDR2 (germline): MGHDK, SYGVNS. CDR3 DNA: TGTGCCAGCAGTGAAAGAACAGGCGGACTCGGTTCACCCCTCCACTTT. Translation gives CASSERTGGLGSPLHF.

The rearrangement joins TRBV15 to TRBJ2-3; 8 bases map to TRBD2. Trimming removed 2 bases from V and 5 bases from J; junction bases left unmatched: 6. CDR1 and CDR2 from the germline V gene are LNHNV and YYDKDF (reference sequence). This CDR3 is built from 15 residues. CDR3 bases: TGTGCCACCAGCAGAAACCGGGGGGGCCGAGATACGCAGTATTTT. Protein: CATSRNRGGRDTQYF.

The chain couples TRBV7-8 to TRBJ2-1, with 10 bases fitting TRBD2. V shed 5 bases and J 4 bases; nucleotides not matched to a gene: 8. CDR3 length equals 16 residues. Germline CDR1 reads SGHVS; CDR2 reads FQNEAQ. The CDR3 region has the DNA TGTGCCAGCAGCACCCCTAGCGGGGGTCTTTACAATGAGCAGTTCTTC. Amino acid sequence: CASSTPSGGLYNEQFF.